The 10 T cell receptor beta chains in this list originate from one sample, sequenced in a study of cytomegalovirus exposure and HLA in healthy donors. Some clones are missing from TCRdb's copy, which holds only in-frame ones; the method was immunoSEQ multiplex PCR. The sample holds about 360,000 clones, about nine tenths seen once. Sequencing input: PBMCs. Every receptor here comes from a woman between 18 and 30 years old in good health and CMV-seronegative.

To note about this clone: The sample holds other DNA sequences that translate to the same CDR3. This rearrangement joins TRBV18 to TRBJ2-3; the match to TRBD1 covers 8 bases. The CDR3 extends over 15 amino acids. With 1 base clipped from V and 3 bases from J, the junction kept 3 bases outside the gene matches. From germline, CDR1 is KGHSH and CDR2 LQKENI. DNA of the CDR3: TGTGCCAGCTCACCACAACAGGGGGGTACAGATACGCAGTATTTT. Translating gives CASSPQQGGTDTQYF.

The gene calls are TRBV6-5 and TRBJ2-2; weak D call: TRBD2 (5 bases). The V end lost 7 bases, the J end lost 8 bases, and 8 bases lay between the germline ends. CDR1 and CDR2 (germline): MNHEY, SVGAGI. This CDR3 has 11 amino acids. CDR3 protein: CASTEGGELFF. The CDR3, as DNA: TGTGCCAGCACTGAGGGTGGGGAGCTGTTTTTT.

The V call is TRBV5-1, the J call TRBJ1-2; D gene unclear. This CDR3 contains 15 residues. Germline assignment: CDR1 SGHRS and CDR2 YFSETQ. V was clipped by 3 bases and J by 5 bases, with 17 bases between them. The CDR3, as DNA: TGCGCCAGCAGCTCTACTGGACTGAATCAGTATGGCTACACCTTC. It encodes CASSSTGLNQYGYTF. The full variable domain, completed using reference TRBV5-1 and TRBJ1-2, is KAGVTQTPRYLIKTRGQQVTLSCSPISGHRSVSWYQQTPGQGLQFLFEYFSETQRNKGNFPGRFSGRQFSNSRSEMNVSTLELGDSALYLCASSSTGLNQYGYTFGSGTRLTVV.

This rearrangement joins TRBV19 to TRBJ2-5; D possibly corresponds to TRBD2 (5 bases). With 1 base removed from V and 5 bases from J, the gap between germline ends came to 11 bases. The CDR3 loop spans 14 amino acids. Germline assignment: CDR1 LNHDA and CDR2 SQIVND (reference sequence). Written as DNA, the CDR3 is TGTGCCAGTAGTATAGGCCGGGGTAAGGAGACCCAGTACTTC. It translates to CASSIGRGKETQYF.

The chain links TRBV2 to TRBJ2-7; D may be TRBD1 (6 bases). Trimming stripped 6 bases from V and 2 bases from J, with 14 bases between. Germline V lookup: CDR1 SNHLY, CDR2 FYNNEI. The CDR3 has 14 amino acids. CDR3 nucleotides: TGTGCCAGCAGACCCATAGGACAGACCTACGAGCAGTACTTC. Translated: CASRPIGQTYEQYF.

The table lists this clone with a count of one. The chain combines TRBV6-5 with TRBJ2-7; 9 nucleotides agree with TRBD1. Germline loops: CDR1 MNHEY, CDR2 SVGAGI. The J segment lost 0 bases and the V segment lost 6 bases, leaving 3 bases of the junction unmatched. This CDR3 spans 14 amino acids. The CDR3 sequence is CASSTQGASYEQYF. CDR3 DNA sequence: TGTGCCAGCAGCACACAGGGGGCCTCCTACGAGCAGTACTTC.

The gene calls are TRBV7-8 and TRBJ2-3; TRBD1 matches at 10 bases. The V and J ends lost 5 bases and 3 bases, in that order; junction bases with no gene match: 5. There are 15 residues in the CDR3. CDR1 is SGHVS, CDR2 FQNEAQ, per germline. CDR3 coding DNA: TGTGCCAGCAGCAGCGACAGGGGGCTGACAGATACGCAGTATTTT. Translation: CASSSDRGLTDTQYF. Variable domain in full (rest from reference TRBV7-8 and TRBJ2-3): GAGVSQSPRYKVAKRGQDVALRCDPISGHVSLFWYQQALGQGPEFLTYFQNEAQLDKSGLPSDRFFAERPEGSVSTLKIQRTQQEDSAVYLCASSSDRGLTDTQYFGPGTRLTVL.

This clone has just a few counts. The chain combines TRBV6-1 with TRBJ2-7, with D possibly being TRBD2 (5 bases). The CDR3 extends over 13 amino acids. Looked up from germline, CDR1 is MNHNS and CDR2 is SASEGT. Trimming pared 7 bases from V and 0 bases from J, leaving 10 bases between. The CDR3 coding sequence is TGTGCCAGCACTGTGGGGAGCTCCTACGAGCAGTACTTC. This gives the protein CASTVGSSYEQYF.

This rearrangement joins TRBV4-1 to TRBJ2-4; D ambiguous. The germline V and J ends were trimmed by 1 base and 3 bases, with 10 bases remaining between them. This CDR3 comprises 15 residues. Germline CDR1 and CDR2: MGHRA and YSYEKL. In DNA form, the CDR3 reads TGCGCCAGCAGCCAAGCGTCAGTTGGCAAAAACATTCAGTACTTC. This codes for CASSQASVGKNIQYF.

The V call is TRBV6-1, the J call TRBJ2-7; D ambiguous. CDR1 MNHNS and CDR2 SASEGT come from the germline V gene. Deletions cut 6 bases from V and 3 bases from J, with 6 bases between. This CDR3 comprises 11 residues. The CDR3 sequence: CASSKSYEQYF. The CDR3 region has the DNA TGTGCCAGCAGCAAGAGCTACGAGCAGTACTTC.